This T cell receptor beta chain is drawn from a study of T cells expressing NK-cell markers. TCRdb re-called the 5' RACE reads, yielding one record per CDR3 amino acid sequence without DNA. The table gives approximately 550,000 distinct CDR3 sequences; the top ten clones make up under 4.5% of it. CDR3 size: 14 residues. The germline V gene encodes CDR1 SGHVS and CDR2 FNYEAQ. The specimen sequenced was blood T cells: a sorted CD56 or NKG2C T cell subset, CD4+ or CD8+ T cells, or bulk PBMC T cells (not recorded which). This TCR was sampled from a young man in good health. V is TRBV7-6 and J is TRBJ2-3. The CDR3 region is CASSLLGGADTQYF.